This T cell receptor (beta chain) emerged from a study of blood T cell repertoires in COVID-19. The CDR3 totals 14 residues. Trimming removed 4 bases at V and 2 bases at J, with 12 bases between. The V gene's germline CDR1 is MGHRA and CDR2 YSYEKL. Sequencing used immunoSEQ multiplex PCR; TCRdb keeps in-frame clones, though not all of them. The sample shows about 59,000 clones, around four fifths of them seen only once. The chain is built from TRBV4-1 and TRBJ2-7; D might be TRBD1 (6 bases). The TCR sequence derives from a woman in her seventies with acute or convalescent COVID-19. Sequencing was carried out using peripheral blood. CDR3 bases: TGCGCCAGCAGCCTCCAGGACAGCACCTACGAGCAGTACTTC. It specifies CASSLQDSTYEQYF.